This entry features one T cell receptor beta chain sequence. The antigen remains undetermined. Assay used: immunoSEQ multiplex PCR; TCRdb lists only in-frame clones, some missing. Here the sample spans under 20,000 clones, approximately 77% being singletons. CDR1 is SNHLY and CDR2 is FYNNEI in the germline V gene. This CDR3 contains 15 residues. The V and J ends lost 4 bases and 4 bases respectively, with 17 bases between them. The data stem from a study of OX40 agonist ivuxolimab in advanced cancers. Study outcomes and limitations: Low normalized clonal expansion also occurred in some nonresponding patients. Circulating CD4+ and CD8+ T cells showed clonal expansion by week 6 at 0.1 to 3.0 mg/kg.

The chain has TRBV2 and TRBJ2-7; D gene uncertain. This clonotype originated in an adult with an advanced solid tumor such as melanoma, head and neck, liver or kidney cancer. The sequenced sample was CD4+ or CD8+ T cells sorted from blood, obtained in a trial of the OX40 agonist ivuxolimab. CDR3 DNA sequence: TGTGCCAGCAGTGGGGCCATCGACCGACCATACGAGCAGTACTTC. The encoded protein is CASSGAIDRPYEQYF. The complete variable domain, with remaining parts taken from reference TRBV2 and TRBJ2-7, reads EPEVTQTPSHQVTQMGQEVILRCVPISNHLYFYWYRQILGQKVEFLVSFYNNEISEKSEIFDDQFSVERPDGSNFTLKIRSTKLEDSAMYFCASSGAIDRPYEQYFGPGTRLTVT.